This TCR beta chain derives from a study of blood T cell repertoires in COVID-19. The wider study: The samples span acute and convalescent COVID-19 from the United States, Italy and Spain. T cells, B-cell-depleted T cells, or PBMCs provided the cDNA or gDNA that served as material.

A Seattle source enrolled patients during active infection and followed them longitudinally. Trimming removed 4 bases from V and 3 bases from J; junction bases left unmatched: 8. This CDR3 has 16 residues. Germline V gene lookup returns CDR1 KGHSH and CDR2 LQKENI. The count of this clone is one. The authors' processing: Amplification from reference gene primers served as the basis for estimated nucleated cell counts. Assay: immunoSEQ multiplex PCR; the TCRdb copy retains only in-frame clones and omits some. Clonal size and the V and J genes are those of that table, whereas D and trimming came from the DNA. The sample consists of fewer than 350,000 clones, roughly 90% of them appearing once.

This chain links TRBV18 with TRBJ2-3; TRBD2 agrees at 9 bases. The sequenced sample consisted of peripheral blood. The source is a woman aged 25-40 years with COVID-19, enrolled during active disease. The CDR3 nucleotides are TGTGCCAGCTCACTTCGCGCGGGGGGGCAGACAGATACGCAGTATTTT. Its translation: CASSLRAGGQTDTQYF.